The 15 T cell receptor beta chains below all came from one sample that was sequenced in a study of monozygotic twins with inflammatory bowel disease. Reanalyzing the 5' RACE reads, TCRdb keeps one entry per CDR3 protein, without DNA. Recorded for this sample: 310,000 or so distinct CDR3 sequences. The sequenced sample was blood. The source of these receptors is a human donor with ulcerative colitis or Crohn's disease, or a healthy co-twin of an affected twin (not recorded which).

The V gene is TRBV28, the J gene TRBJ1-2. The V gene's germline CDR1 is MDHEN and CDR2 SYDVKM. The CDR3 runs 14 residues. CDR3 sequence reads: CASSLGISDYGYTF.

The chain is built from TRBV5-5 and TRBJ2-1; TCRdb's D gene call, TRBD2, goes unchecked for lack of DNA. The germline V gene has CDR1 SGHKS and CDR2 YYEKEE (reference sequence). The CDR3 spans 15 residues. The CDR3 spells CASSRTTLPYNEPFF.

This chain joins TRBV12-3 or TRBV12-4 and TRBJ2-5. CDR3 length equals 13 residues. This chain's CDR3 is CASSLGVNLKERF.

This CDR3 reads CASRQTSWDTQYF. The chain is built from TRBV5-1 and TRBJ2-3; the TCRdb D gene call, TRBD2, has no DNA to confirm it. CDR1 is SGHRS, CDR2 YFSETQ, per germline. The CDR3 totals 13 residues.

The chain recombines TRBV7-2 with TRBJ2-7; TCRdb's assignment of TRBD1 cannot be checked, as there is no DNA. This CDR3 contains 15 residues. The germline V gene has CDR1 SGHTA and CDR2 FQGNSA. CDR3 in amino acids: CASSSLTGGPLEQYF.

V and J are TRBV6-2 or TRBV6-3 and TRBJ2-7; TCRdb lists TRBD2, though no DNA is available to test this call. Germline V gene sequence: CDR1 MNHEY, CDR2 SVGEGT. This CDR3 spans 14 amino acids. CDR3 sequence reads: CASKEEGNFYEQYF.

This sequence joins TRBV5-1 and TRBJ2-7; TCRdb proposes TRBD1, but this gene call is untestable without DNA. Germline V gives CDR1 SGHRS, CDR2 YFSETQ. The CDR3 is 14 amino acids. The CDR3 here is CASSLLGEGYEQYF.

This chain joins TRBV7-9 and TRBJ1-2; as DNA is missing, the TRBD1 call by TCRdb cannot be tested. CDR1 SEHNR and CDR2 FQNEAQ come from the germline V gene (reference sequence). The CDR3 loop spans 16 amino acids. The CDR3 region is CASSWLSTGGSHGYTF.

This chain links TRBV24-1 with TRBJ2-5; TCRdb outputs TRBD1, but without DNA this stays unchecked. Germline lookup yields CDR1 KGHDR and CDR2 SFDVKD. CDR3 length: 15 residues. The CDR3 is CATSDPATGQETQYF.

The V gene is TRBV20-1, the J gene TRBJ2-5; without DNA, the TCRdb call of TRBD2 cannot be checked. Germline V lookup: CDR1 DFQATT, CDR2 SNEGSKA (reference sequence). This CDR3 has 14 amino acids. CDR3 loop: CSALPGTSGETQYF.

The rearrangement links TRBV29-1 to TRBJ1-2. Germline CDR1 and CDR2: SQVTM and ANQGSEA. This CDR3 region has 12 residues. The chain's CDR3 is CSVGVAGTGYTF.

V is TRBV4-1 and J is TRBJ2-5; TCRdb's D call, TRBD1, is unchecked because there is no DNA. CDR3 length equals 13 residues. Germline assignment: CDR1 MGHRA and CDR2 YSYEKL. The CDR3 is CASSQAGEETQYF.

This chain connects TRBV9 to TRBJ2-7; TCRdb designates TRBD2, a call that cannot be tested without DNA. The CDR3 has 13 amino acids. CDR1 SGDLS and CDR2 YYNGEE come from the germline V gene. The CDR3 spells CASSAETQTPAYF.

The chain employs TRBV6-5 and TRBJ1-1. This CDR3 is built from 14 residues. Germline V lookup: CDR1 MNHEY, CDR2 SVGAGI. This CDR3 is CASSYGPMNTEAFF.

The CDR3 sequence is CASSKGQGTDTQYF. The chain joins TRBV28 to TRBJ2-3; TCRdb proposes TRBD1, but this gene call is untestable without DNA. Germline CDR1 is MDHEN and CDR2 is SYDVKM. This CDR3 spans 14 amino acids.